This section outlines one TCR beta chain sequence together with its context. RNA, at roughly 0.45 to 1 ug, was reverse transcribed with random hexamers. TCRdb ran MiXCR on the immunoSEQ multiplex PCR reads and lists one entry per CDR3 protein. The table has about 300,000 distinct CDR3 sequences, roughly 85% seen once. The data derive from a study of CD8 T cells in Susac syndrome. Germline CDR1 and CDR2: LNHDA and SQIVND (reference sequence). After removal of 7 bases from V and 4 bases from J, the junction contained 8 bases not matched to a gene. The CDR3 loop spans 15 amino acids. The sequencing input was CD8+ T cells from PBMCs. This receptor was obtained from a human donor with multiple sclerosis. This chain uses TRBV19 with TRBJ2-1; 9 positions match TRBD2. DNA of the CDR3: TGTGCCAGTACCCTCGGGGGACTAGCATACAATGAGCAGTTCTTC. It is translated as CASTLGGLAYNEQFF.